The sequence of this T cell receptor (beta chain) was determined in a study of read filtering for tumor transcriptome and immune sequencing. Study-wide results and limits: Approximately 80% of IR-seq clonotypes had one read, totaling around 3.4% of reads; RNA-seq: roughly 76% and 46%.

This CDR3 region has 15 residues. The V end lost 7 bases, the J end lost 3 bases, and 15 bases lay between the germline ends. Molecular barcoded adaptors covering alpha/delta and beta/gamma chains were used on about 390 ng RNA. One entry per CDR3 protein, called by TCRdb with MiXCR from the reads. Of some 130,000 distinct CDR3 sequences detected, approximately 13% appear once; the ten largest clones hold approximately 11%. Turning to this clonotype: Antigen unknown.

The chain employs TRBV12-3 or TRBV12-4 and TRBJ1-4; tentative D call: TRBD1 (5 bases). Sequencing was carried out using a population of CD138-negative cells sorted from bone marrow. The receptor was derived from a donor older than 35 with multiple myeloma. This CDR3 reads CASTSRGNPNEKLFF. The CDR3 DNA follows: TGTGCCAGCACCTCCCGGGGGAACCCTAATGAAAAACTGTTTTTT.